One sample yielded the 14 T cell receptor beta chains listed below, sequenced in a study of regulatory T cells in long-lasting Graves disease. Noted time point: newly diagnosed GD, antithyroid drugs for less than 3 months. The TCR library used RNA extracted from PBMCs. Construction of the TCR beta libraries employed iRepertoire HTBI primers in conjunction with Arm-PCR of CDR3 regions. TCRdb reanalysed the multiplex PCR reads using MiXCR and keeps one entry per CDR3 protein. The data hold some 500,000 distinct CDR3 sequences, with roughly 13% observed a single time. These data were also reused for a study on T cells in Graves' hyperthyroidism and ophthalmopathy.

The starting material was peripheral blood mononuclear cells (PBMCs), obtained at new diagnosis, from a patient treated with antithyroid drugs. The receptors come from a man aged 25 to 45 with Graves disease.

This clonotype was observed a handful of times. J is TRBJ2-1 and V is TRBV9; possible D gene TRBD1, 5 bases. CDR3 size: 16 residues. The V end was cut by 0 bases, the J end by 5 bases, with 15 bases between. Germline CDR1 SGDLS, CDR2 YYNGEE. This chain's CDR3 is CASSVAGQGKDNEQFF. CDR3 DNA sequence: TGTGCCAGCAGCGTAGCTGGGCAGGGAAAAGACAATGAGCAGTTCTTC.

This clonotype showed up many times. The rearrangement joins TRBV27 to TRBJ2-1, with TRBD1 matching over 9 bases. This CDR3 comprises 14 residues. The V gene's germline CDR1 is MNHEY and CDR2 SMNVEV (reference sequence). V was pared by 6 bases and J by 6 bases, with 6 bases of the junction left unmatched. This CDR3 reads CASRGTGSRNEQFF. In DNA, the CDR3 is TGTGCCAGCAGGGGGACAGGGTCTCGCAATGAGCAGTTCTTC.

The chain joins TRBV11-2 to TRBJ2-3, with 14 bases matching TRBD2. The CDR3 spans 20 residues. Germline assignment: CDR1 SGHAT and CDR2 FQNNGV. V was clipped by 5 bases and J by 6 bases; unmatched bases: 19. The CDR3 region is CASSHAPGLAGVRQLDTQYF. The CDR3, as DNA: TGTGCCAGCAGCCACGCGCCGGGACTAGCGGGAGTGCGCCAATTGGATACGCAGTATTTT. The entire variable domain, with the rest obtained from reference TRBV11-2 and TRBJ2-3, is as follows: EAGVAQSPRYKIIEKRQSVAFWCNPISGHATLYWYQQILGQGPKLLIQFQNNGVVDDSQLPKDRFSAERLKGVDSTLKIQPAKLEDSAVYLCASSHAPGLAGVRQLDTQYFGPGTRLTVL.

This clonotype was picked up many times. J is TRBJ2-2 and V is TRBV20-1, with no clear D. Germline values: CDR1 DFQATT, CDR2 SNEGSKA (reference sequence). V was shortened by 6 bases and J by 6 bases, with 14 bases between the two germline ends. The CDR3 totals 13 residues. CDR3 sequence: CSASKALPGELFF. The CDR3 nucleotides are TGCAGTGCCTCCAAGGCCCTACCCGGGGAGCTGTTTTTT.

As concerns this clonotype: A read error may be the cause here, since a much bigger clone is one base away. The rearrangement uses TRBV13 and TRBJ2-5; 12 bases are a match to TRBD2. From germline, CDR1 is PRHDT and CDR2 FYEKMQ (reference sequence). Trimming cost V 8 bases and J 5 bases; bases outside gene matches: 12. CDR3 size: 16 residues. CDR3 sequence (DNA): TGTGCCAGCGGCGCCCGGACTAGCGGGATCCAGGAGACCCAGTACTTC. It specifies CASGARTSGIQETQYF.

This clonotype was found many times. The chain couples TRBV20-1 to TRBJ2-1, with 7 bases lining up with TRBD2. The CDR3 spans 16 residues. Germline V gene lookup returns CDR1 DFQATT and CDR2 SNEGSKA (reference sequence). J lost 9 bases, V lost 2 bases, and 16 bases had no gene match. CDR3 sequence reads: CSARPKGWRESAEQFF. The DNA for the CDR3 is TGCAGTGCTAGACCCAAGGGGTGGCGGGAGTCAGCTGAGCAGTTCTTC.

This clonotype was seen repeatedly, ten times or more. The rearrangement joins TRBV20-1 to TRBJ1-2; no definite D call. The CDR3 has 14 residues. Per the germline V gene, CDR1 is DFQATT and CDR2 is SNEGSKA (reference sequence). Trimming left V 6 bases short and J 3 bases short, with 17 bases between. The CDR3 region is CSARRLNGDYGYTF. Written as DNA, the CDR3 is TGCAGTGCCCGTCGCCTCAACGGGGACTATGGCTACACCTTC.

This clonotype was observed many times. The rearrangement joins TRBV30 to TRBJ2-5; D remains unclear. V dropped 2 bases and J dropped 5 bases, with 12 bases sitting between them. Per germline, CDR1 GTSNPN and CDR2 SVGIG (reference sequence). The CDR3 covers 13 residues. CDR3 DNA: TGTGCCTGGAGTCCAAGGTGGCGGGAGACCCAGTACTTC. Encoded protein: CAWSPRWRETQYF.

This clonotype was seen ten or more times. V gene TRBV20-1 combines with J gene TRBJ2-1; 7 bases map to TRBD2. CDR3 length: 14 residues. With V trimmed by 3 bases and J by 5 bases, 7 bases remained unmatched. Germline lookup yields CDR1 DFQATT and CDR2 SNEGSKA (reference sequence). CDR3 DNA sequence: TGCAGTGCTAGTGGTTCTAGCGGTAACAATGAGCAGTTCTTC. It is translated as CSASGSSGNNEQFF.

This clonotype was seen ten or more times. The V and J genes are TRBV20-1 and TRBJ2-1, with TRBD1 as a possible D gene (8 bases). Deletions cut 2 bases from V and 6 bases from J, with 26 bases between. CDR1 and CDR2 from the germline V gene are DFQATT and SNEGSKA (reference sequence). This CDR3 comprises 18 residues. The CDR3 loop reads CSARKTGVAGERGNEQFF. DNA of the CDR3: TGCAGTGCTAGAAAGACAGGGGTTGCGGGAGAAAGAGGCAATGAGCAGTTCTTC.

This clonotype was observed a few times. This chain uses TRBV10-3 with TRBJ2-6, with D perhaps assigned TRBD1 or TRBD2 (5 bases each). The V and J ends lost 4 bases and 1 base respectively, with 11 bases between them. The CDR3 extends over 16 amino acids. Germline V lookup: CDR1 ENHRY, CDR2 SYGVKD. CDR3: CAISAWGSSGANVLTF. The CDR3 region has the DNA TGTGCCATCAGTGCATGGGGGAGTTCTGGGGCCAACGTCCTGACTTTC.

About this clonotype: One base away lies a much larger clone, so this may be a sequencing read error. The CDR3 sequence is CASSLASGITYEQHF. The DNA of the CDR3 is TGCGCCAGCAGCTTGGCGTCAGGGATTACCTACGAGCAGCACTTC. The chain has TRBV5-1 and TRBJ2-7, with D possibly TRBD1 on 5 matching bases. The CDR3 consists of 15 residues. The germline V gene encodes CDR1 SGHRS and CDR2 YFSETQ.

This clonotype appeared many times. V usage is TRBV27 and J usage is TRBJ2-5; 9 bases fit TRBD2. The CDR3 is made up of 16 amino acids. V was clipped by 3 bases and J by 1 base; unmatched bases: 6. Germline assignment: CDR1 MNHEY and CDR2 SMNVEV (reference sequence). CDR3 sequence (DNA): TGTGCCAGCAGTTTGACAGCGGGAGGTGGCCAAGAGACCCAGTACTTC. Amino acid sequence: CASSLTAGGGQETQYF.

This clonotype has ten or more counts. This chain uses TRBV12-3 or TRBV12-4 with TRBJ2-1; D is perhaps TRBD2 (6 bases). V dropped 6 bases and J dropped 4 bases, with 13 bases sitting between them. The CDR3 contains 14 residues. The CDR3 bases are TGTGCCAGCAGCCCTGGAGGGGCGTACAATGAGCAGTTCTTC. Residues: CASSPGGAYNEQFF.